This is a list of T cell receptor beta chains from one sample in a study of response to subunit inactivated influenza vaccine. TCRdb re-called the RT-PCR reads with MiXCR, one entry per CDR3 protein. The top ten clones hold 5.5% to 7% of a sample with 650,000 to 850,000 distinct CDR3 sequences, about 15% of them seen once. This sample comprised PBMCs from blood, obtained approximately 15 days before vaccination. Source of these receptors: a man in his fifties who received an inactivated influenza vaccine. Each CDR3 is given with its conserved first and last residue. D genes are given only for firm matches. Clone size is given for some rows only: seen once, a few or many times, or a class if the clone is expanded.

>.|TRBJ1-2|14|TRBV10-2|.
CASGTMGYWSGYTF
TGCGCCAGCGGGACTATGGGCTACTGGAGTGGCTACACCTTC
>.|TRBJ2-1|17|TRBV7-2|TRBD2
CASSSAGLAGGGDEQFF
TGTGCCAGCAGCTCCGCTGGACTAGCGGGAGGTGGGGATGAGCAGTTCTTC
>few|TRBJ1-2|13|TRBV28|.
CAILSGTSYGYTF
TGTGCCATTTTAAGTGGGACCTCCTATGGCTACACCTTC
>few|TRBJ2-7|13|TRBV29-1|.
CSVFSNSRPEQYF
TGCAGCGTTTTCTCTAACAGCAGGCCGGAGCAGTACTTC
>few|TRBJ2-1|16|TRBV5-1|.
CASSFPRDGPYNEQFF
TGCGCCAGCAGCTTCCCCCGGGACGGACCCTACAATGAGCAGTTCTTC
>.|TRBJ1-2|14|TRBV9|.
CASSGITMDYGYTF
TGTGCCAGCAGCGGAATAACAATGGACTATGGCTACACCTTC
>.|TRBJ2-7|14|TRBV12-3/TRBV12-4|.
CASSQNAGAYEQYF
TGTGCCAGCAGTCAAAACGCCGGCGCCTACGAGCAGTACTTC
>few|TRBJ2-7|14|TRBV7-2|TRBD2
CASSTWGGVYEQYF
TGTGCCAGCAGCACGTGGGGGGGAGTCTACGAGCAGTACTTC
>few|TRBJ2-3|14|TRBV4-1|.
CASSQDWGKDTQYF
TGCGCCAGCAGCCAAGATTGGGGGAAGGATACGCAGTATTTT
>few|TRBJ1-1|13|TRBV6-1|.
CASSVGGVAEAFF
TGTGCCAGCAGTGTCGGGGGTGTGGCTGAAGCTTTCTTT
>.|TRBJ1-1|15|TRBV4-2|.
CASSQAVGKNTEAFF
TGTGCCAGCAGCCAAGCAGTTGGGAAGAACACTGAAGCTTTCTTT
>.|TRBJ2-7|14|TRBV30|TRBD1
CACGWTGGSYEQYF
TGTGCCTGCGGTTGGACAGGGGGATCCTACGAGCAGTACTTC
>few|TRBJ2-1|14|TRBV4-2|.
CASSRDIGDNEQFF
TGTGCCAGCAGCCGGGACATCGGCGACAATGAGCAGTTCTTC
>.|TRBJ2-2|14|TRBV7-2|TRBD1
CASSLDRGRGELFF
TGTGCCAGCAGCTTAGACAGGGGGCGCGGGGAGCTGTTTTTT
>.|TRBJ2-5|16|TRBV28|TRBD1
CASSLIGAGGQETQYF
TGTGCCAGCAGTTTAATCGGGGCAGGGGGCCAAGAGACCCAGTACTTC
>.|TRBJ2-1|15|TRBV20-1|.
CSAREQAISYNEQFF
TGCAGTGCTAGGGAACAGGCCATCTCCTACAATGAGCAGTTCTTC
>.|TRBJ1-2|12|TRBV19|.
CASSKTAYGYTF
TGTGCCAGTAGTAAGACAGCATATGGCTACACCTTC
>.|TRBJ1-2|13|TRBV24-1|.
CATSDPTEYGYTF
TGTGCCACCAGTGATCCGACGGAGTATGGCTACACCTTC
>.|TRBJ1-2|15|TRBV4-2|.
CASSQDFGARKGYTF
TGTGCCAGCAGCCAAGATTTCGGGGCGCGAAAAGGCTACACCTTC
>few|TRBJ2-7|14|TRBV10-2|.
CASSDRFRGHEQYF
TGCGCCAGCAGTGACAGGTTCAGAGGGCACGAGCAGTACTTC
>many|TRBJ1-4|13|TRBV29-1|TRBD1
CSVRTGVNEKLFF
TGCAGCGTTAGGACAGGCGTTAATGAAAAACTGTTTTTT
>many|TRBJ2-7|17|TRBV12-3/TRBV12-4|TRBD2
CASSNQTGLAVSYEQYF
TGTGCCAGCAGCAATCAAACCGGACTAGCGGTATCCTACGAGCAGTACTTC
>.|TRBJ2-7|16|TRBV5-5|.
CASSLEGDTGSYEQYF
TGTGCCAGCAGCTTGGAAGGGGACACAGGCTCCTACGAGCAGTACTTC
>.|TRBJ2-7|17|TRBV6-5|TRBD2
CASSYYTSGGLYYEQYF
TGTGCCAGCAGTTACTACACTAGCGGGGGGTTGTACTACGAGCAGTACTTC
>.|TRBJ2-7|14|TRBV6-1|.
CASSLGTAIAEQYF
TGTGCCAGCAGTCTCGGGACGGCGATCGCCGAGCAGTACTTC
>.|TRBJ2-1|15|TRBV5-1|.
CASSPGRMAVNEQFF
TGCGCCAGCAGCCCGGGGAGGATGGCCGTCAATGAGCAGTTCTTC
>few|TRBJ1-5|14|TRBV12-3/TRBV12-4|.
CASSFLGGIQPQHF
TGTGCCAGCAGCTTCCTGGGGGGCATTCAGCCCCAGCATTTT
>.|TRBJ2-1|18|TRBV6-2/TRBV6-3|TRBD2
CASSYQRQTSGGAREQFF
TGTGCCAGCAGTTACCAACGACAGACTAGCGGGGGGGCCCGTGAGCAGTTCTTC
>few|TRBJ2-1|18|TRBV6-2/TRBV6-3|TRBD2
CASSTGTSGRGSYNEQFF
TGTGCCAGCAGCACCGGGACTAGCGGGAGGGGATCCTACAATGAGCAGTTCTTC
>.|TRBJ2-1|15|TRBV7-2|.
CASSLLRRTYNEQFF
TGTGCCAGCAGCCTGTTGCGGCGGACCTACAATGAGCAGTTCTTC
>few|TRBJ2-2|15|TRBV4-1|TRBD1
CASSQGDRDTGELFF
TGCGCCAGCAGCCAAGGGGACAGGGACACCGGGGAGCTGTTTTTT
>once|TRBJ2-5|15|TRBV7-2|.
CASSLPGFRGETQYF
TGTGCCAGCAGCTTACCCGGCTTTAGGGGAGAGACCCAGTACTTC
>few|TRBJ2-3|17|TRBV11-2|TRBD2
CASSPRPPGLGTDTQYF
TGTGCCAGCAGCCCCCGCCCCCCGGGACTAGGCACAGATACGCAGTATTTT
>few|TRBJ2-7|17|TRBV20-1|TRBD2
CSAKGTGTSGGPYEQYF
TGCAGTGCTAAAGGGACCGGGACTAGCGGGGGGCCATACGAGCAGTACTTC
>many|TRBJ2-3|13|TRBV7-2|.
CASSLQGTDTQYF
TGTGCCAGCAGCTTACAGGGCACAGATACGCAGTATTTT
>few|TRBJ2-6|17|TRBV5-1|.
CASSLPARGSGANVLTF
TGCGCCAGCAGCTTGCCGGCCAGGGGATCTGGGGCCAACGTCCTGACTTTC